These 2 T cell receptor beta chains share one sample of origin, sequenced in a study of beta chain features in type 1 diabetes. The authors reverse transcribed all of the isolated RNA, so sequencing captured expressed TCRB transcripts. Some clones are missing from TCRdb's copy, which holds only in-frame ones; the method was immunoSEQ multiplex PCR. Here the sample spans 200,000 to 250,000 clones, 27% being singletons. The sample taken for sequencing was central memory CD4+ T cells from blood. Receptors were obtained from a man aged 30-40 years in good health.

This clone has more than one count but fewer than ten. This CDR3 reads CSAVFTLAGNTIYF. CDR3 bases: TGCAGCGCTGTCTTTACTCTCGCTGGAAACACCATATATTTT. V and J are TRBV29-1 and TRBJ1-3, with D unresolved. There are 14 residues in the CDR3. Germline V gene sequence: CDR1 SQVTM, CDR2 ANQGSEA. V lost 7 bases and J 2 bases, leaving 15 bases between the germline ends. The full variable domain, in which reference TRBV29-1 and TRBJ1-3 provide the parts outside the CDR3, is SAVISQKPSRDICQRGTSLTIQCQVDSQVTMMFWYRQQPGQSLTLIATANQGSEATYESGFVIDKFPISRPNLTFSTLTVSNMSPEDSSIYLCSAVFTLAGNTIYFGEGSWLTVV.

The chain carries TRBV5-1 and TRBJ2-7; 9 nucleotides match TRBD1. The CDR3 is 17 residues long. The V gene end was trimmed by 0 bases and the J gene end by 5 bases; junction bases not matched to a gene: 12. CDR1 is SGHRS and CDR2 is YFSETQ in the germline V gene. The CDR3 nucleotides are TGCGCCAGCAGCTTGGTAGTGGACAGGGGAAATGTCCACGAGCAGTACTTC. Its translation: CASSLVVDRGNVHEQYF.